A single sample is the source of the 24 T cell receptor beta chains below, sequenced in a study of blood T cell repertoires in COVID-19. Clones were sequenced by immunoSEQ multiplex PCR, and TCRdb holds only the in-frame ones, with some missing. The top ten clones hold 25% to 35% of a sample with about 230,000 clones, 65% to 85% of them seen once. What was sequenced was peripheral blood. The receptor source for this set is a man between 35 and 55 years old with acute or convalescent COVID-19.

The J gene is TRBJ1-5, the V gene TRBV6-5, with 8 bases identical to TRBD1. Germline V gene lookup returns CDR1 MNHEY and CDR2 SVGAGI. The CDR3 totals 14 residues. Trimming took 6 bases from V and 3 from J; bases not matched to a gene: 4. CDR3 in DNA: TGTGCCAGCAGCATGACAGGGGCCAATCAGCCCCAGCATTTT. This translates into CASSMTGANQPQHF.

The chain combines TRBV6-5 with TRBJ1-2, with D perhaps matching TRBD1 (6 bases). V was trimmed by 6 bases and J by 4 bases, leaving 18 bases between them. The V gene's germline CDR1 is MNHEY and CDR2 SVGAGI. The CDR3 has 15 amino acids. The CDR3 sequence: CASRRQVSSGYGYTF. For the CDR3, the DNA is TGTGCCAGCAGAAGACAGGTATCATCAGGCTATGGCTACACCTTC.

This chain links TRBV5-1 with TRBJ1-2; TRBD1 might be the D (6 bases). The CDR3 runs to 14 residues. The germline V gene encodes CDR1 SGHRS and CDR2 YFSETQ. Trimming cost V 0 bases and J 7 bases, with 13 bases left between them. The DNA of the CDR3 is TGCGCCAGCAGCTTGGCCTTGGACAGTGCTGGCTACACCTTC. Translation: CASSLALDSAGYTF.

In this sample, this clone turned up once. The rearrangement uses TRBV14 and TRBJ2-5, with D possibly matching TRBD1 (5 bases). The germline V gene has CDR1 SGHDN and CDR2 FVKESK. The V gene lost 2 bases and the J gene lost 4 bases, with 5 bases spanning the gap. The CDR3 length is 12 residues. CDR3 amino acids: CASSQQGETQYF. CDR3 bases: TGTGCCAGCAGCCAACAGGGAGAGACCCAGTACTTC. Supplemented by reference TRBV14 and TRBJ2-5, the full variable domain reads EAGVTQFPSHSVIEKGQTVTLRCDPISGHDNLYWYRRVMGKEIKFLLHFVKESKQDESGMPNNRFLAERTGGTYSTLKVQPAELEDSGVYFCASSQQGETQYFGPGTRLLVL.

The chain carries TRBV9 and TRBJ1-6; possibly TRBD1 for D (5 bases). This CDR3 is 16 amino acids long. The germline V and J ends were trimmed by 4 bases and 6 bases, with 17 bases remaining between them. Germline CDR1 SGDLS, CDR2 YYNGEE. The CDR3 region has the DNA TGTGCCAGCAGCCCCTTAGGAGGGGCGTCTAATTCACCCCTCCACTTT. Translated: CASSPLGGASNSPLHF.

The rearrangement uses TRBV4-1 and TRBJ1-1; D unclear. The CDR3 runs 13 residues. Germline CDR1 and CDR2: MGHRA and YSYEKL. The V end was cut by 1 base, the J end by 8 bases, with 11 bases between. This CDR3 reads CASSQANFVEAFF. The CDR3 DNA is TGCGCCAGCAGCCAAGCTAATTTCGTGGAAGCTTTCTTT.

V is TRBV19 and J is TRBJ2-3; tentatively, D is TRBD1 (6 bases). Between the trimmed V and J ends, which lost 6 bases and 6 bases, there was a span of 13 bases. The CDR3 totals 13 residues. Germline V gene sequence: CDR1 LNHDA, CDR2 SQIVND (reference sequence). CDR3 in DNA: TGTGCCAGTAGCCTCCGACAGGCCGATACGCAGTATTTT. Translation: CASSLRQADTQYF.

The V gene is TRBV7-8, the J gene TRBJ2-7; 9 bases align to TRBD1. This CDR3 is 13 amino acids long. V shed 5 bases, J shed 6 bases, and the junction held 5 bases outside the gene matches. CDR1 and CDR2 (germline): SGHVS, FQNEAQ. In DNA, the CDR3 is TGTGCCAGCAGCGACGGACAGGGGCGCGAGCAGTACTTC. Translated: CASSDGQGREQYF.

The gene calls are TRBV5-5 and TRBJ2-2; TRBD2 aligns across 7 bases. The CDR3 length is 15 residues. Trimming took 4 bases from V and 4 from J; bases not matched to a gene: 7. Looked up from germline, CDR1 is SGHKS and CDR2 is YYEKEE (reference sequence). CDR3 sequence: CASSETSMPTGELFF. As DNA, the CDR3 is TGTGCCAGCAGCGAGACTAGCATGCCCACCGGGGAGCTGTTTTTT.

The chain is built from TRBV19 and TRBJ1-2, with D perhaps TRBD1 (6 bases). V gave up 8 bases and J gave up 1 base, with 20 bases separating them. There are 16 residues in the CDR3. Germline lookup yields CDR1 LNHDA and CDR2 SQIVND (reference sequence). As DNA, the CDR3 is TGTGCCAGTCACATCCCTGGGGGGGCAAGTAACTATGGCTACACCTTC. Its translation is CASHIPGGASNYGYTF.

The CDR3 loop is CASSTVRAGRDGELFF. DNA for the CDR3: TGTGCCAGTAGTACGGTCAGGGCAGGGAGGGACGGGGAGCTGTTTTTT. This chain links TRBV19 with TRBJ2-2; 7 bases align to TRBD2. V shed 4 bases and J 7 bases; nucleotides not matched to a gene: 12. CDR1 and CDR2 (germline): LNHDA, SQIVND (reference sequence). The CDR3 has 16 residues.

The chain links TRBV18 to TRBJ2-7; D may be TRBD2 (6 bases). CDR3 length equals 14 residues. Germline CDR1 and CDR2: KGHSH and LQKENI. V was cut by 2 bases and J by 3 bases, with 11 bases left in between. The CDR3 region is CASSPGGRFYEQYF. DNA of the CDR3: TGTGCCAGCTCACCAGGGGGGAGATTCTACGAGCAGTACTTC.

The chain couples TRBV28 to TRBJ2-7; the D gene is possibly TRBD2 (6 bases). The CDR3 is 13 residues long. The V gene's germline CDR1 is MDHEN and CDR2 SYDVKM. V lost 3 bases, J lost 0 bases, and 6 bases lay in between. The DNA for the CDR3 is TGTGCCAGCAGTTTGACTAGCTCCTACGAGCAGTACTTC. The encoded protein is CASSLTSSYEQYF.

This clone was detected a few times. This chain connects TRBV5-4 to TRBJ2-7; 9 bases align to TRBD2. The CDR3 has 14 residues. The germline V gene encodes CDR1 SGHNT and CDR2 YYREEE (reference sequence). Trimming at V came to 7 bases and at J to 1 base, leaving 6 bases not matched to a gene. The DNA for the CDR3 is TGTGCCAGCGGTGAGCGGGAGGTATCCTACGAGCAGTACTTC. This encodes CASGEREVSYEQYF.

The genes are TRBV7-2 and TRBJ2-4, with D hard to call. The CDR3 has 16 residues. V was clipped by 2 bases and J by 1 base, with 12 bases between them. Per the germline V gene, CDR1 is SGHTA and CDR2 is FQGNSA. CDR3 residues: CASSLTPGTAKNIQYF. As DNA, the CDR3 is TGTGCCAGCAGCTTAACTCCAGGAACCGCCAAAAACATTCAGTACTTC.

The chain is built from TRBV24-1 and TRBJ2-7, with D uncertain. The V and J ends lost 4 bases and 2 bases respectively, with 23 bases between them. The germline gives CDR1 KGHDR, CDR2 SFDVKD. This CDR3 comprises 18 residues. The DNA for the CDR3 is TGTGCCACCAGTGAAACAACAATCAGGCTCGGTAAAACCTACGAGCAGTACTTC. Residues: CATSETTIRLGKTYEQYF.

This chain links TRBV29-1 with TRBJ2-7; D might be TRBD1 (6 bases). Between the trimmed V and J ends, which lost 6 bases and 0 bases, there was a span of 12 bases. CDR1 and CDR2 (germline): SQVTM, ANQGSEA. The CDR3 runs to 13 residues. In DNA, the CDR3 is TGCAGCGTCTTTTCGACAGGCTCCTACGAGCAGTACTTC. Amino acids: CSVFSTGSYEQYF.

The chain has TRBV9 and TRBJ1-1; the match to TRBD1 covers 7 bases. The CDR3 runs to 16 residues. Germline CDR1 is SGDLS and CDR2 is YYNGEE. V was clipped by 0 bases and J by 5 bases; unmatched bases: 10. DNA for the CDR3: TGTGCCAGCAGCGTAGCCTCCCCAGGGGGTTGGACTGAAGCTTTCTTT. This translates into CASSVASPGGWTEAFF.

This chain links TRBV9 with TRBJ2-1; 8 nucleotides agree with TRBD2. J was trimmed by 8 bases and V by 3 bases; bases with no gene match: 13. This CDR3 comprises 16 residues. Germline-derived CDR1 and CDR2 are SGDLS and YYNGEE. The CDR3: CASSASGREALDEQFF. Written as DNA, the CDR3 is TGTGCCAGCAGCGCCTCCGGGCGGGAGGCCTTGGATGAGCAGTTCTTC.

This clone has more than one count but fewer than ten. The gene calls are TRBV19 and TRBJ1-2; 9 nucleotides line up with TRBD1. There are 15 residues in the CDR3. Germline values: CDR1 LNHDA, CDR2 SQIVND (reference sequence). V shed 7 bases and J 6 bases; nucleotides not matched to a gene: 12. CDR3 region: CASTALGTGIDGYTF. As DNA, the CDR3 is TGTGCCAGTACCGCCCTCGGGACAGGGATTGATGGCTACACCTTC.

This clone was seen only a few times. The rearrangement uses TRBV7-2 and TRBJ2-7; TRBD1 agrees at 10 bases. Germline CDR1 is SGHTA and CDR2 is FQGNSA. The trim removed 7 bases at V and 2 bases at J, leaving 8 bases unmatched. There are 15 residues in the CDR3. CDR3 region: CASTLIGQGAYEQYF. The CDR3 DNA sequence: TGTGCCAGCACCTTGATCGGACAGGGGGCCTACGAGCAGTACTTC.

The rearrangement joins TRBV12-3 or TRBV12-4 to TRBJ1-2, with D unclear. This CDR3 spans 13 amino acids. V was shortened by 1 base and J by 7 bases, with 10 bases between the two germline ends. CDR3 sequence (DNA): TGTGCCAGCAGTTTAGTACCTCTCGGTGGCTACACCTTC. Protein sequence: CASSLVPLGGYTF.

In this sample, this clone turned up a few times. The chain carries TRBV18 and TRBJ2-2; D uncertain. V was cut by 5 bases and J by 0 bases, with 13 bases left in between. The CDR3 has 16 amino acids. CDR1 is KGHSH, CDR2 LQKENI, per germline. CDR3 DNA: TGTGCCAGCTCAGAAAGTGGCGGTTCGAACACCGGGGAGCTGTTTTTT. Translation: CASSESGGSNTGELFF.

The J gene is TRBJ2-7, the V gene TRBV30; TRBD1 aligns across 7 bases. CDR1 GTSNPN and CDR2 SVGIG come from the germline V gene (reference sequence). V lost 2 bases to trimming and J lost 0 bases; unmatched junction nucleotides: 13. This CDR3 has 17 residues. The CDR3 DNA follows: TGTGCCTGGAGTTCGCCCCGGACAGGCCCGAACTCCTACGAGCAGTACTTC. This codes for CAWSSPRTGPNSYEQYF. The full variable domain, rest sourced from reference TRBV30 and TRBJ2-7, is SQTIHQWPATLVQPVGSPLSLECTVEGTSNPNLYWYRQAAGRGLQLLFYSVGIGQISSEVPQNLSASRPQDRQFILSSKKLLLSDSGFYLCAWSSPRTGPNSYEQYFGPGTRLTVT.